The table lists the clone carrying this T cell receptor beta chain with a few counts. Its cognate antigen is unknown. Synthesis of TCR cDNA relied on 5'RACE template switching, which attached a universal primer site and UMIs. TCRdb re-called the 5' RACE reads with MiXCR, one entry per CDR3 protein. The repertoire holds about 630,000 distinct CDR3 sequences, with around an eighth as singletons. Looked up from germline, CDR1 is LGHNA and CDR2 is YSLEER. With 0 bases removed from V and 4 bases from J, the gap between germline ends came to 8 bases. This CDR3 has 14 residues. This record comes from a study of T cells after yellow fever vaccination. Study details: Some fractions had low cell numbers, and these were prepared with SMART-Seq v4 Ultra Low Input.

Regarding the study as a whole: Some clonotypes were seen in both the CD4 and the CD8 compartments. These made up a small share and likely arose from convergent recombination.

The input for sequencing was PBMCs, taken on the day of the yellow fever booster vaccination. The chain uses TRBV4-3 and TRBJ2-3; D unresolved. This TCR was sampled from a man aged 25 to 40 who received the YFV17D yellow fever vaccine. CDR3 region: CASSQDGGADTQYF. The CDR3 region has the DNA TGCGCCAGCAGCCAAGATGGCGGAGCAGATACGCAGTATTTT.